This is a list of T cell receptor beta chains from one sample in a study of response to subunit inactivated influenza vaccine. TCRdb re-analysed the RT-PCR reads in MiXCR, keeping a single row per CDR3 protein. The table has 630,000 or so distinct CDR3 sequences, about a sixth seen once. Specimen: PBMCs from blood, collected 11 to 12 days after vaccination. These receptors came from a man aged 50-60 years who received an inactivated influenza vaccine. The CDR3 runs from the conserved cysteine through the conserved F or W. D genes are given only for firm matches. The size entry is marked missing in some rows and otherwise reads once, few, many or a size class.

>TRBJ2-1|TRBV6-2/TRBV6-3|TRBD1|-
TGTGCCAGCAGTCTCACCGGGACAGGGGCCTACAATGAGCAGTTCTTC
CASSLTGTGAYNEQFF
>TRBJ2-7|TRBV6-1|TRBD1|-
TGTGCCAGCAGGGAAGCAGGGGGCCTGGACTACGAGCAGTACTTC
CASREAGGLDYEQYF
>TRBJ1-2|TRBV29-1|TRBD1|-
TGCAGCGTTCCCGGGACAGGGAGGGAGAATGGCTACACCTTC
CSVPGTGRENGYTF
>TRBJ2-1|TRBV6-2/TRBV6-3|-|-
TGTGCCAGCAGCTCTCGCCTAACAAGTCCGGGACTGATGAGCTCCTACAATGAGCAGTTCTTC
CASSSRLTSPGLMSSYNEQFF
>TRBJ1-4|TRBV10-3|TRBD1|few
TGTGCCATCAGTGAGAGGGGGCTGGGACTCGGTGAAAAACTGTTTTTT
CAISERGLGLGEKLFF
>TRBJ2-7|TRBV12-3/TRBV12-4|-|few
TGTGCCAGCGGGAAGGGGCCGCCGGGCGAGCAGTACTTC
CASGKGPPGEQYF
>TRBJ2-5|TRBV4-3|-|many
TGCGCCAGCAGCCAAGATTACAACGTCAGGGAGACCCAGTACTTC
CASSQDYNVRETQYF
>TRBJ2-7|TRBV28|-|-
TGTGCCAGCAGTTTCTCCCGGGAGCAGTACTTC
CASSFSREQYF
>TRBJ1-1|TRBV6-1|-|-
TGTGCCAGCAGTCGCGACCTCGGGACTATTCGGACTGAAGCTTTCTTT
CASSRDLGTIRTEAFF
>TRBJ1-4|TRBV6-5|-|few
TGTGCCAGCAGTAACCGACGGGATGAAAAACTGTTTTTT
CASSNRRDEKLFF
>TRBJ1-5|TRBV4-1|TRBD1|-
TGCGCCAGCAGCCGGGGACAGGGGTTCAATCAGCCCCAGCATTTT
CASSRGQGFNQPQHF
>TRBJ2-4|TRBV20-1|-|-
TGCAGTGCTACCTGGGGGGACGGCAAAAACATTCAGTACTTC
CSATWGDGKNIQYF
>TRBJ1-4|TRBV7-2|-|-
TGTGCCAGCAGCTTAGTCTATAACAGCCAAAATGAAAAACTGTTTTTT
CASSLVYNSQNEKLFF
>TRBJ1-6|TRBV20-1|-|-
TGCAGTGCGGGGAGGGGGAACAGCTATTCACCCCTCCACTTT
CSAGRGNSYSPLHF
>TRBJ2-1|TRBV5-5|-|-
TGTGCCAGCAGCTCACTTGGTGGGGATAGCTCCTACAATGAGCAGTTCTTC
CASSSLGGDSSYNEQFF
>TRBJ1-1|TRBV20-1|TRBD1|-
TGCAGTGCTAGAGTTCCAATGACAGGGGCCGCTGAAGCTTTCTTT
CSARVPMTGAAEAFF
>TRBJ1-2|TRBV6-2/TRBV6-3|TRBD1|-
TGTGCCAGCATTACAAGCCGGGACAGGGTCTATGGCTACACCTTC
CASITSRDRVYGYTF
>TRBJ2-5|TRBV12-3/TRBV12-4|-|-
TGTGCCAGCAGTTGGATGACAGGTGTCCAAGAGACCCAGTACTTC
CASSWMTGVQETQYF
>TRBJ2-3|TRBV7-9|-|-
TGTGCCAGCAGTAGAGAAAAGCTGGATACGCAGTATTTT
CASSREKLDTQYF
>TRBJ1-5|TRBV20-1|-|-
TGCAGTGCTAGAGATAGGTTGTCAGTCAATCAGCCCCAGCATTTT
CSARDRLSVNQPQHF
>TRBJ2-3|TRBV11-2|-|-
TGTGCCAGCAGCTTAGGGGGGACGAATCGGAAAGCGCGGAATACGCAGTATTTT
CASSLGGTNRKARNTQYF
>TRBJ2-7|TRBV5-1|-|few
TGCGCCAGCAGCTCTGTCGGGGTCGAACCGGACATGAAGTACTTC
CASSSVGVEPDMKYF
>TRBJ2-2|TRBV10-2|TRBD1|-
TGCGCCAGCAGTGGTTCCGGGACAGGGATTAACACCGGGGAGCTGTTTTTT
CASSGSGTGINTGELFF
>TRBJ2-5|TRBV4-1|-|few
TGCGCCAGCAGACGGGGTTCGGGTCTCGGCGGGGAGACCCAGTACTTC
CASRRGSGLGGETQYF
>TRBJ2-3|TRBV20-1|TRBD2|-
TGCAGTGCTCCCCCCCTAGCGGGGGCAGATACGCAGTATTTT
CSAPPLAGADTQYF
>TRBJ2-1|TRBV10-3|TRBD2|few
TGTGCCATCAGAACTCAAACGACTAGCGGGAGGGCCTCGGGAAATGAGCAGTTCTTC
CAIRTQTTSGRASGNEQFF
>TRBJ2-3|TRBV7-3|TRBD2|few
TGTGCCAGCAGCTTAGTGGCGGGAGCGACAGATACGCAGTATTTT
CASSLVAGATDTQYF
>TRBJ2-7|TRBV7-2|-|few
TGTGCCAGCAGCTTAAATGGACAGAGCTCCTACGAGCAGTACTTC
CASSLNGQSSYEQYF
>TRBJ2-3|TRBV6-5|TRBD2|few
TGTGCCAGCAGTTACTCGGGACTAGCTGGGGATACGCAGTATTTT
CASSYSGLAGDTQYF
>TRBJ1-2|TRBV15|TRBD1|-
TGTGCCACCAGCGCAGACAGGGGGCCTTATGGCTACACCTTC
CATSADRGPYGYTF
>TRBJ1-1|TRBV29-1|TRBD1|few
TGCAGCGTTGTATTCAGGGGGCTGAACACTGAAGCTTTCTTT
CSVVFRGLNTEAFF
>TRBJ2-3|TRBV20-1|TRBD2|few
TGCAGTGCCGAAGGGACTAGCGGGAGCACAGATACGCAGTATTTT
CSAEGTSGSTDTQYF
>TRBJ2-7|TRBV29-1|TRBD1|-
TGCAGCGTCGGGGGGACAGGGGGCAACGAGCAGTACTTC
CSVGGTGGNEQYF
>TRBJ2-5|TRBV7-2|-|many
TGTGCCAGCAGCCGAGGGTCCCAAGAGACCCAGTACTTC
CASSRGSQETQYF
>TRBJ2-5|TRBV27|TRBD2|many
TGTGCCAGCAGTTTCCTTTCTAGCGGAGCCCGGCACGAGACCCAGTACTTC
CASSFLSSGARHETQYF
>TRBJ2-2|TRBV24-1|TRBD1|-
TGTGCCACCAGTGACCGACAGGGAAGGGACACCGGGGAGCTGTTTTTT
CATSDRQGRDTGELFF
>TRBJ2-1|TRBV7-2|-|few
TGTGCCAGCAGCCCAGCCCCGGACAACTACAATGAGCAGTTCTTC
CASSPAPDNYNEQFF
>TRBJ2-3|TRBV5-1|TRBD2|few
TGCGCCAGCAGCTCCCGACTAGCCACTAGCACAGATACGCAGTATTTT
CASSSRLATSTDTQYF
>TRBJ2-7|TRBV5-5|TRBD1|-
TGTGCCAGCAGCTTGTTCGGGGACAGCTCCTACGAGCAGTACTTC
CASSLFGDSSYEQYF
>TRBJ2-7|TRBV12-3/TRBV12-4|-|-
TGTGCCAGCAGCCCTATGCGAGTACACGAGCAGTACTTC
CASSPMRVHEQYF
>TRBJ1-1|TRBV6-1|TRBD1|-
TGTGCCAGCAGTGAACAGGGGGCCTTGGGTGAAGCTTTCTTT
CASSEQGALGEAFF
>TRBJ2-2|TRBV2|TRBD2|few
TGTGCCAGCAGTGGACGGGAGGGAGGTACCGGGGAGCTGTTTTTT
CASSGREGGTGELFF
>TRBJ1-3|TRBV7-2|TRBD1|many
TGTGCCAGCAGGCCGACAGGGGCCTCCGGAAACACCATATATTTT
CASRPTGASGNTIYF
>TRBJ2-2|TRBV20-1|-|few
TGCAGTGCTGAACTTATGACCGGGGAGCTGTTTTTT
CSAELMTGELFF
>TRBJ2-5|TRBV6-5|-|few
TGTGCCAGCAGTTTAATCCATTGGGGAGAGACCCAGTACTTC
CASSLIHWGETQYF
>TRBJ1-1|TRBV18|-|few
TGTGCCAGCTCACCGGGAGGGGGGTTGAACACTGAAGCTTTCTTT
CASSPGGGLNTEAFF
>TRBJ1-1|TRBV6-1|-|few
TGTGCCAGCACCACCAGGAAAAACACTGAAGCTTTCTTT
CASTTRKNTEAFF
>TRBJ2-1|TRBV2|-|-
TGTGCCAGCAGTGTTCCGGGAGCGCAATACAATGAGCAGTTCTTC
CASSVPGAQYNEQFF
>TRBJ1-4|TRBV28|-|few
TGTGCCAGCAGCTCCGTGGGCCACTCAACTAATGAAAAACTGTTTTTT
CASSSVGHSTNEKLFF
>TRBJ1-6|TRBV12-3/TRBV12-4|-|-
TGTGCCAGCAGTCCGAGGGTTCCTTATAATTCACCCCTCCACTTT
CASSPRVPYNSPLHF
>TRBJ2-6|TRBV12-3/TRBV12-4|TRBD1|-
TGTGCCAGCAGCTCTGGTACAGGGGGCTCTGGGGCCAACGTCCTGACTTTC
CASSSGTGGSGANVLTF
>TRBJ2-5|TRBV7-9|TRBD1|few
TGTGCCAGCAGCCCGGGACAGGGGGCGGGATGGGAGACCCAGTACTTC
CASSPGQGAGWETQYF
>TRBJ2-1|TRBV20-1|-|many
TGCAGTGCTCACCCACGGGAGCTTTGGTTCTTC
CSAHPRELWFF
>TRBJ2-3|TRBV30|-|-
TGTGCCTGGAGTTGGGAAGATACGCAGTATTTT
CAWSWEDTQYF